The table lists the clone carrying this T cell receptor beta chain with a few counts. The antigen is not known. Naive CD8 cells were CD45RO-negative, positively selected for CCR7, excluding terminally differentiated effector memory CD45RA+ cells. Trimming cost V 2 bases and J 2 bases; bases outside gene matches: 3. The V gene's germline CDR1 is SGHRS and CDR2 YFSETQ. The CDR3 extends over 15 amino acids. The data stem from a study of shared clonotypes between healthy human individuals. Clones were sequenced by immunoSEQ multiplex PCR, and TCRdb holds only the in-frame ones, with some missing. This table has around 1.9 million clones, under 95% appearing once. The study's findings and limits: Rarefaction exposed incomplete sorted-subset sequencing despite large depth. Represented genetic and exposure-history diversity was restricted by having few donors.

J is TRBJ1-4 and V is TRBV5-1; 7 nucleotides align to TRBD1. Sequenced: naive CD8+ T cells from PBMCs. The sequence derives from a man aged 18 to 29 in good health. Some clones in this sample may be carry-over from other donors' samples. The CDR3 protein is CASSFRDSTNEKLFF. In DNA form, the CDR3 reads TGCGCCAGCAGCTTCAGGGACAGCACTAATGAAAAACTGTTTTTT.